The clone carrying this T cell receptor (beta chain) was seen many times. The antigen remains unidentified. These data come from a study of CD8 T cells in ankylosing spondylitis. General study findings and limits: In ankylosing spondylitis blood, a motif of 7 to 9 highly homologous TCR beta variants appeared characteristic. Disease-linked clones reportedly showed significant enrichment in matched ankylosing spondylitis synovial fluid. Several of the motif variants were reported before in synovial fluid and blood from reactive arthritis. CD8+ by phenotype, disease-linked clones were relatively rare in peripheral blood.

V lost 3 bases and J lost 12, with 6 bases in between. Germline V gene sequence: CDR1 MNHEY, CDR2 SMNVEV (reference sequence). The CDR3 loop spans 11 amino acids. Molecular-barcoded quantitative 5'-RACE produced these TCR beta libraries. TCRdb fed the 5' RACE reads into MiXCR, producing one record per CDR3 protein. The repertoire has around 490,000 distinct CDR3 sequences, about 5% of them found once; the top ten carry under 4.5%. Sequenced sample: blood, either unsorted or a sorted T cell fraction (not recorded which). This sequence joins TRBV27 and TRBJ1-6, with a possible D match to TRBD1 (5 bases). The sequence came from a male donor with ankylosing spondylitis. The chain's CDR3 is CASSFGGPLHF. Here the CDR3 DNA reads TGTGCCAGCAGTTTCGGGGGACCCCTCCACTTT.